This paragraph covers one T cell receptor (beta chain) sequence. The antigen is undetermined. V was clipped by 4 bases and J by 4 bases, with 13 bases between them. In germline, CDR1 is SGHTA, CDR2 FQGNSA. This CDR3 has 14 amino acids. The study ran its PCR with 60 Vbeta and 13 Jbeta primers. The assay was immunoSEQ multiplex PCR, and TCRdb's table has in-frame clones only and misses some. This sample has 210,000 or so clones, with around three quarters found just once. The record originates from a study of cytomegalovirus exposure and HLA in healthy donors. Across the study: Most genotyped donors, around four fifths of roughly 400, had Caucasian-associated genetic ancestry. Overall study results and limits: Fewer N-insertions (relative to the approximately 700-donor mean) were reportedly seen in an Asian-associated ancestry cluster in a later analysis. Follow-up analysis later connected one missense variant in DCLRE1C with trimming of TCR beta V- and J-genes.

The specimen sequenced was PBMCs. This TCR derives from a man aged 40-55 years in good health and CMV-seronegative. J is TRBJ2-5 and V is TRBV7-2; D may be TRBD2 (6 bases). CDR3 in DNA: TGTGCCAGCAGCTCTGGGGGGAGAGGAGAGACCCAGTACTTC. The encoded protein is CASSSGGRGETQYF.